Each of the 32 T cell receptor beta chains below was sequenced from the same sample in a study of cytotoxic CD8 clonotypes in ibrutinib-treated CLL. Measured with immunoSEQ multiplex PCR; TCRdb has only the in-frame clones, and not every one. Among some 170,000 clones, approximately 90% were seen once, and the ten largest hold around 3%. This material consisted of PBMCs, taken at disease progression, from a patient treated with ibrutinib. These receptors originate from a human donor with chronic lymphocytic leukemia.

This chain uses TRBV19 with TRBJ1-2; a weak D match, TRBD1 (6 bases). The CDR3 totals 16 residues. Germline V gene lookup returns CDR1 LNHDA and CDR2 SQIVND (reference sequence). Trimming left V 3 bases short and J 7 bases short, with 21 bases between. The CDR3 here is CASSIYPAGGAGGYTF. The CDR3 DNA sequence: TGTGCCAGTAGTATCTACCCAGCGGGGGGGGCAGGTGGCTACACCTTC.

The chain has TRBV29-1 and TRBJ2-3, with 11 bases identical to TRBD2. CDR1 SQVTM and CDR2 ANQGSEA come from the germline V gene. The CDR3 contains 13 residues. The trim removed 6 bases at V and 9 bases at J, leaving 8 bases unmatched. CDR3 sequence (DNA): TGCAGCGTGTTAACTAGCGGGAGAGGGACGCAGTATTTT. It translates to CSVLTSGRGTQYF.

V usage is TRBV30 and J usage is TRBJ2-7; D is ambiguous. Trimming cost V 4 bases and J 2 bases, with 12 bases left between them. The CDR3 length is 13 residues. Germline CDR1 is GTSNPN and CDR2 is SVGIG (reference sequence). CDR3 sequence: CAWKASAPYEQYF. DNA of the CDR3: TGTGCCTGGAAGGCGTCCGCGCCCTACGAGCAGTACTTC.

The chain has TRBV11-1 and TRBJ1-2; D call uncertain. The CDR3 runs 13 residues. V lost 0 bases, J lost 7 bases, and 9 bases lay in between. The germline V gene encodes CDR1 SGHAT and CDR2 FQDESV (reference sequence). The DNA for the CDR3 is TGTGCCAGCAGCTTAGCGCCCGCGGGTGGCTACACCTTC. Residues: CASSLAPAGGYTF.

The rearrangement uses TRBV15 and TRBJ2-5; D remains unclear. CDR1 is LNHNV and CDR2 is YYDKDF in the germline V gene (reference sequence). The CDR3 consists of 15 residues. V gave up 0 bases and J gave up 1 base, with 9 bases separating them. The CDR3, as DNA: TGTGCCACCAGCAGAGATCAAACAGTCCAAGAGACCCAGTACTTC. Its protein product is CATSRDQTVQETQYF.

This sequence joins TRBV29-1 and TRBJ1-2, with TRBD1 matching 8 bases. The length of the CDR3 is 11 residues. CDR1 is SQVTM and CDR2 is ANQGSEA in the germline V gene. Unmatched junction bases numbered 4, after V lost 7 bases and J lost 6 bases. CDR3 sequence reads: CSGTGGNGYTF. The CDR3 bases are TGCAGCGGAACAGGGGGAAATGGCTACACCTTC.

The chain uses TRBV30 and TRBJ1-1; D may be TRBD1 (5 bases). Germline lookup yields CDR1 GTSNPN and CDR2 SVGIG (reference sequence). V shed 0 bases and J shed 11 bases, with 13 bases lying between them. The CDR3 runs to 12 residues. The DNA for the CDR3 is TGTGCCTGGAGTGTACAGGAAGGGTGGGCTTTCTTT. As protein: CAWSVQEGWAFF.

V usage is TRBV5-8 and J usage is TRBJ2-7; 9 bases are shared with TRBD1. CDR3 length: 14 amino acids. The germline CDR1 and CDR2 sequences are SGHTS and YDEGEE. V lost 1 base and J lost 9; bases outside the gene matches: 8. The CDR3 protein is CASSLYNRGRAQYF. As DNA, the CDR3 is TGTGCCAGCAGCTTGTACAACAGGGGGCGCGCGCAGTACTTC.

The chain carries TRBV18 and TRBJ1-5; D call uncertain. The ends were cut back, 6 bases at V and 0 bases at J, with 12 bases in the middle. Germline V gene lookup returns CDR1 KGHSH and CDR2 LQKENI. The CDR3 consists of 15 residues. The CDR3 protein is CASSHGPGSNQPQHF. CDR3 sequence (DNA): TGTGCCAGCTCCCACGGACCTGGTAGCAATCAGCCCCAGCATTTT.

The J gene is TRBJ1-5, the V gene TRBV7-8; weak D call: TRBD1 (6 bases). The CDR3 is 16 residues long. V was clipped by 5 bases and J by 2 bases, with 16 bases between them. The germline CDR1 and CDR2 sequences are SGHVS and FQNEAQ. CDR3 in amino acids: CASSPVGGGGNQPQHF. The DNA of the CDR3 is TGTGCCAGCAGCCCAGTAGGAGGGGGAGGCAATCAGCCCCAGCATTTT.

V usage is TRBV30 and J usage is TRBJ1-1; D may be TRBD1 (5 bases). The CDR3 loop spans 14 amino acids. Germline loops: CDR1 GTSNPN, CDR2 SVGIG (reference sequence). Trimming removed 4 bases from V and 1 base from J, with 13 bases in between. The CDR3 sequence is CAWTRGRGNTEAFF. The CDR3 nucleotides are TGTGCCTGGACCCGAGGTAGGGGGAACACTGAAGCTTTCTTT. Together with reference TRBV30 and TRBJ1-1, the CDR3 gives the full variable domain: SQTIHQWPATLVQPVGSPLSLECTVEGTSNPNLYWYRQAAGRGLQLLFYSVGIGQISSEVPQNLSASRPQDRQFILSSKKLLLSDSGFYLCAWTRGRGNTEAFFGQGTRLTVV.

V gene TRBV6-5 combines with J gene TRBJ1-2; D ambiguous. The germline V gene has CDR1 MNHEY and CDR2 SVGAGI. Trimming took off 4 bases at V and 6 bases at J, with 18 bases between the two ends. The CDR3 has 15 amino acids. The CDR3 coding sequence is TGTGCCAGCAGTTCCTCGACACCGCCCCGGAATGGCTACACCTTC. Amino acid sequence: CASSSSTPPRNGYTF.

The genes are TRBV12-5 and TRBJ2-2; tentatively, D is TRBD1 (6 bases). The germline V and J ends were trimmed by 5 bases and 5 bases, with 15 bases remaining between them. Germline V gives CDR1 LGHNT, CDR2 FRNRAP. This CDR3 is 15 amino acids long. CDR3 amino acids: CASGPDRLWTGELFF. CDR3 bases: TGTGCTAGTGGTCCTGACAGGCTTTGGACCGGGGAGCTGTTTTTT.

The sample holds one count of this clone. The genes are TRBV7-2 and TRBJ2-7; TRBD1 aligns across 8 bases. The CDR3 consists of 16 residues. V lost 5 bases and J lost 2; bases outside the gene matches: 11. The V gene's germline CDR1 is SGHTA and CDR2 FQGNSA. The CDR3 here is CASSPMGQAVPYEQYF. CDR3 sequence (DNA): TGTGCCAGCAGCCCAATGGGACAGGCCGTACCCTACGAGCAGTACTTC.

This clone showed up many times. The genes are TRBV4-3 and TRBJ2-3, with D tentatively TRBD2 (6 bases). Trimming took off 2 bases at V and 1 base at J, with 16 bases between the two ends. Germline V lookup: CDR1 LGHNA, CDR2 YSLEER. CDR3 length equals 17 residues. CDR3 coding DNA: TGCGCCAGCAGCCAACTAACTAGCCGACCCCGCACAGATACGCAGTATTTT. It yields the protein CASSQLTSRPRTDTQYF.

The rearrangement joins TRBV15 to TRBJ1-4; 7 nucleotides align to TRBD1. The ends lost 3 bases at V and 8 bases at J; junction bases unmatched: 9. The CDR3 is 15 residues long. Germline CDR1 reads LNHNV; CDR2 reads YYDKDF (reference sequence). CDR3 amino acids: CATSSYRGLLEKLFF. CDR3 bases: TGTGCCACCAGCAGCTACAGGGGATTGTTAGAAAAACTGTTTTTT.

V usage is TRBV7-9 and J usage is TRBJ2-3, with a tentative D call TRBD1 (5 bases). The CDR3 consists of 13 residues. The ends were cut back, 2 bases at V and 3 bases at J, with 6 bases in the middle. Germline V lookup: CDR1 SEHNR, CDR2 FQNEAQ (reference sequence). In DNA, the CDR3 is TGTGCCAGCAGCTTAAGACAGACAGATACGCAGTATTTT. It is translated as CASSLRQTDTQYF.

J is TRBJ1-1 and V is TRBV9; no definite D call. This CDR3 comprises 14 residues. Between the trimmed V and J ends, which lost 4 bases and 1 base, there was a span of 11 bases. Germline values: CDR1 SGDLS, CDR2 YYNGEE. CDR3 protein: CASSPREQNTEAFF. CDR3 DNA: TGTGCCAGCAGCCCCCGGGAGCAGAACACTGAAGCTTTCTTT.

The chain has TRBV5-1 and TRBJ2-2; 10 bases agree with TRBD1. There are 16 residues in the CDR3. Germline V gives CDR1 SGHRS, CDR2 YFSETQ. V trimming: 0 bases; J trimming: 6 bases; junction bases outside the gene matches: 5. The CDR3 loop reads CASSLDGTGVSGELFF. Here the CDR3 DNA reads TGCGCCAGCAGCTTGGACGGGACAGGGGTCTCCGGGGAGCTGTTTTTT. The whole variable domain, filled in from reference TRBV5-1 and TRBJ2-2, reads KAGVTQTPRYLIKTRGQQVTLSCSPISGHRSVSWYQQTPGQGLQFLFEYFSETQRNKGNFPGRFSGRQFSNSRSEMNVSTLELGDSALYLCASSLDGTGVSGELFFGEGSRLTVL.

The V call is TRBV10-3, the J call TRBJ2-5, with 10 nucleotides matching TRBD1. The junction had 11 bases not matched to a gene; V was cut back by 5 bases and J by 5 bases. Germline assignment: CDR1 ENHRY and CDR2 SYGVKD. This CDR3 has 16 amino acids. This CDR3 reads CAISKTGTGVLETQYF. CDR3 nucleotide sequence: TGTGCCATCAGTAAGACCGGGACAGGGGTACTTGAGACCCAGTACTTC.

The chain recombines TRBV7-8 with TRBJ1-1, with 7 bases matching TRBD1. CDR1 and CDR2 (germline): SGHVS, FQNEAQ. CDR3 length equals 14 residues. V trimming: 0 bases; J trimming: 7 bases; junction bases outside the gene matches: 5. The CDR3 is CASSLATGTNEAFF. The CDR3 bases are TGTGCCAGCAGCTTAGCGACAGGGACGAATGAAGCTTTCTTT.

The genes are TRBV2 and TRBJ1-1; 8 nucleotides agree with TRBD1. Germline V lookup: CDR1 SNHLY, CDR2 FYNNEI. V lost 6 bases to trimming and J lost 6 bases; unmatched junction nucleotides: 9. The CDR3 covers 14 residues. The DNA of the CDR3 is TGTGCCAGCAGAGACAGGGGCGGACGACCTGAAGCTTTCTTT. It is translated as CASRDRGGRPEAFF.

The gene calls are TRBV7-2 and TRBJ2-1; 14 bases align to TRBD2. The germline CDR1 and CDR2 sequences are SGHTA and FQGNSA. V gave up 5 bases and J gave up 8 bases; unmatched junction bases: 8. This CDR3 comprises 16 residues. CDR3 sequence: CASSQQGTSGSDEQFF. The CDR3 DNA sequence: TGTGCCAGCAGCCAACAGGGGACTAGCGGGAGTGATGAGCAGTTCTTC.

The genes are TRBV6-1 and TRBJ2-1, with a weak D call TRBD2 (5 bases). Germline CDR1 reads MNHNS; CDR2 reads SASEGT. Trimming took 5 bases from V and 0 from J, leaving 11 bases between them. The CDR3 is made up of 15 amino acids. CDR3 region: CASSRASGSYNEQFF. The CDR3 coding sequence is TGTGCCAGCAGTCGGGCGAGCGGCTCCTACAATGAGCAGTTCTTC.

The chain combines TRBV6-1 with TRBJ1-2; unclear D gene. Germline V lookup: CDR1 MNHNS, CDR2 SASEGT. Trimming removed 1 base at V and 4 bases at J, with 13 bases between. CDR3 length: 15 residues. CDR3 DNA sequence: TGTGCCAGCAGTGAAGGGCCGGGCTACGGCTATGGCTACACCTTC. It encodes CASSEGPGYGYGYTF.

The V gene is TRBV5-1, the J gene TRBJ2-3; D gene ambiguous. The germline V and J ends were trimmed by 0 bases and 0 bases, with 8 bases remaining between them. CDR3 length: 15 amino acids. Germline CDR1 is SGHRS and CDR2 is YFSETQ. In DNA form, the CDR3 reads TGCGCCAGCAGCTTGGACATCCCTAGCACAGATACGCAGTATTTT. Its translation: CASSLDIPSTDTQYF.

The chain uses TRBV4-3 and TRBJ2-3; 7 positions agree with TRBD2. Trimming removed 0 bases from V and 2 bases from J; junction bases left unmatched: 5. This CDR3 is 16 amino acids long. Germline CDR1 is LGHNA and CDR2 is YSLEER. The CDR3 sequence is CASSQESGILTDTQYF. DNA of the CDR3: TGCGCCAGCAGCCAAGAAAGCGGGATTCTCACAGATACGCAGTATTTT.

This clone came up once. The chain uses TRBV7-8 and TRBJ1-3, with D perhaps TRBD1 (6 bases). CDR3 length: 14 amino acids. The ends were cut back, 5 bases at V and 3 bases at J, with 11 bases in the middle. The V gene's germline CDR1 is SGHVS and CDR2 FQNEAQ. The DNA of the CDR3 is TGTGCCAGCAGCCTTACAGGGAATGGAAACACCATATATTTT. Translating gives CASSLTGNGNTIYF.

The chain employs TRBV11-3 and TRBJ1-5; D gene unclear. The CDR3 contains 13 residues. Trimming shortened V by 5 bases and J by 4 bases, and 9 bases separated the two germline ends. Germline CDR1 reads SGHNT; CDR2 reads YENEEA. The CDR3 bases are TGTGCCAGCAGCGTCCGGGCAAATCAGCCCCAGCATTTT. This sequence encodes CASSVRANQPQHF.

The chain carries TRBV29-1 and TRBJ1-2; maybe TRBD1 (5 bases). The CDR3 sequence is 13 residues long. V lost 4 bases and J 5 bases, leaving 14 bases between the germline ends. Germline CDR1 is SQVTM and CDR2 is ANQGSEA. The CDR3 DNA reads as TGCAGCGTTGTTTCGGGGGGTGGGTATGGCTACACCTTC. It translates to CSVVSGGGYGYTF.

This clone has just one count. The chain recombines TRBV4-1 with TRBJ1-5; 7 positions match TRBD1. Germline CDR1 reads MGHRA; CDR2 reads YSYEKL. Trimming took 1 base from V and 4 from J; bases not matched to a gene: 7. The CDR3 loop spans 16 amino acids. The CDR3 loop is CASSQGAGTDNQPQHF. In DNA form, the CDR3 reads TGCGCCAGCAGCCAAGGTGCAGGGACAGATAATCAGCCCCAGCATTTT.

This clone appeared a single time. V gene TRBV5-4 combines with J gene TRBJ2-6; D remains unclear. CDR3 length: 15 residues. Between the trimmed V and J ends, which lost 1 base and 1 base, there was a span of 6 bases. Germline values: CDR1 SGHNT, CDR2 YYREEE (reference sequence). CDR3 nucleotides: TGTGCCAGCAGCTTGCACGGGTCTGGGGCCAACGTCCTGACTTTC. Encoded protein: CASSLHGSGANVLTF.